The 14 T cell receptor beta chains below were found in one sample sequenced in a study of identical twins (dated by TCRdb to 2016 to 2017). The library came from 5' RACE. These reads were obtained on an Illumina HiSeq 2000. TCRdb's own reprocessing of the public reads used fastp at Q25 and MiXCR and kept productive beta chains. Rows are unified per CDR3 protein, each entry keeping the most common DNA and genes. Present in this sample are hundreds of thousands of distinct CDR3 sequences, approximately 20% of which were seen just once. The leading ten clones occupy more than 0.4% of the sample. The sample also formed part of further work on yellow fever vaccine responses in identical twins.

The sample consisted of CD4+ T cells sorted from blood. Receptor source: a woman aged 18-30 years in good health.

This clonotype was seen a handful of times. CDR3 DNA: TGTGCCACCAGTGATGGACCGGGACTAGCGCTGCGGGGGCAGTTCTTC. Translation gives CATSDGPGLALRGQFF. The chain links TRBV24-1 to TRBJ2-1; the match to TRBD2 covers 10 bases. The CDR3 spans 16 residues. The trim removed 3 bases at V and 12 bases at J, leaving 13 bases unmatched. The germline V gene has CDR1 KGHDR and CDR2 SFDVKD.

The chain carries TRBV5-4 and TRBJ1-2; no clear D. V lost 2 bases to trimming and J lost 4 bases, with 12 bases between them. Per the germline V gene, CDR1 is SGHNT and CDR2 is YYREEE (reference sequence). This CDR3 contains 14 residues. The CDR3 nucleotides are TGTGCCAGCAGCTTCTCCAGCCCCGGCTATGGCTACACCTTC. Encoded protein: CASSFSSPGYGYTF.

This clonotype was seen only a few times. CDR3 protein: CASSLAPSGRGISYEQYF. CDR3 DNA sequence: TGTGCCAGCAGCTTAGCTCCTAGCGGGAGAGGGATCTCCTACGAGCAGTACTTC. The chain has TRBV7-7 and TRBJ2-7, with TRBD2 matching over 10 bases. There are 18 residues in the CDR3. The germline gives CDR1 SSHAT, CDR2 FNYEAQ (reference sequence). V lost 0 bases to trimming and J lost 0 bases; unmatched junction nucleotides: 8.

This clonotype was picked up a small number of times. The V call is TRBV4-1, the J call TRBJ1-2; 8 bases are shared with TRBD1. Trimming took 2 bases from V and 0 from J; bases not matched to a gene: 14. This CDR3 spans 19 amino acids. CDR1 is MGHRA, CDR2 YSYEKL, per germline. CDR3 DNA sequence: TGCGCCAGCAGCCAAATCTTTCCGGGACAGGCCAAATCTAACTATGGCTACACCTTC. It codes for CASSQIFPGQAKSNYGYTF.

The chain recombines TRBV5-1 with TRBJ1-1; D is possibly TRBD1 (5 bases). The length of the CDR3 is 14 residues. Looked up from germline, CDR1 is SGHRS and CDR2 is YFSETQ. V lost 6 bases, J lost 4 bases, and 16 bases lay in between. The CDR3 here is CASTSGTLVTEAFF. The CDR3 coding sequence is TGCGCCAGCACCTCCGGGACCTTGGTCACTGAAGCTTTCTTT.

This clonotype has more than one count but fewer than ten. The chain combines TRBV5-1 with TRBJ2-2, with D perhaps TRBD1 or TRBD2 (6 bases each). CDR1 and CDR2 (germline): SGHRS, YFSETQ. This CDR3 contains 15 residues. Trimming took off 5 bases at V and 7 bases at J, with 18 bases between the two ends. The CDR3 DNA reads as TGCGCCAGCAGAGATGGCCGGGGGCTAGGCGGGGAGCTGTTTTTT. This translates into CASRDGRGLGGELFF.

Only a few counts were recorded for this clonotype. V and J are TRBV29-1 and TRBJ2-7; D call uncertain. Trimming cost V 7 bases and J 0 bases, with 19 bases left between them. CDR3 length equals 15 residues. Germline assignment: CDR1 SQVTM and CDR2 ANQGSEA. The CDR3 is CSAITAHGYSYEQYF. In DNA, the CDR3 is TGCAGCGCTATAACAGCCCACGGATACTCCTACGAGCAGTACTTC.

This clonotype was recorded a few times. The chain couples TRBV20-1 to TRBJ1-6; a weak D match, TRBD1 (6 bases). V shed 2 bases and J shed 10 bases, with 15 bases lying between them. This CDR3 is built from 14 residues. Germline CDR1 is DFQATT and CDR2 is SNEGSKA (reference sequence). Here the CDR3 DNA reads TGCAGTGCTAGACGCGGACAGCAAGGGTCACCCCTCCACTTT. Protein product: CSARRGQQGSPLHF.

CDR3 sequence (DNA): TGTGCCAGCAGCAAAAGGGACGGATCAGGCACAGATACGCAGTATTTT. Its protein product is CASSKRDGSGTDTQYF. This chain links TRBV13 with TRBJ2-3; D might be TRBD1 or TRBD2, each matching 5 bases. The CDR3 extends over 16 amino acids. V lost 5 bases and J lost 1, with 16 bases in between. In germline, CDR1 is PRHDT, CDR2 FYEKMQ (reference sequence).

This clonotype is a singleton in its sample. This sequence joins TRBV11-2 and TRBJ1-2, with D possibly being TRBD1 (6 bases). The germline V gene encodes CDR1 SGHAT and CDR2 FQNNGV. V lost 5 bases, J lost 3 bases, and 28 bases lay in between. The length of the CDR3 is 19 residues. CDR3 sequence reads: CASSPPQGRVVLGDYGYTF. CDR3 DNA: TGTGCCAGCAGCCCCCCGCAGGGGCGGGTGGTTTTGGGGGACTATGGCTACACCTTC.

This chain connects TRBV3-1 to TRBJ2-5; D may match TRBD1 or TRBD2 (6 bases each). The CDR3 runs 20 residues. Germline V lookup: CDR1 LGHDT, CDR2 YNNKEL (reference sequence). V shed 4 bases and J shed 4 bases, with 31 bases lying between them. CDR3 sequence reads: CASSLPWLDRWSMEGETQYF. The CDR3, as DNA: TGTGCCAGCAGCCTCCCTTGGTTAGACAGGTGGTCTATGGAGGGAGAGACCCAGTACTTC.

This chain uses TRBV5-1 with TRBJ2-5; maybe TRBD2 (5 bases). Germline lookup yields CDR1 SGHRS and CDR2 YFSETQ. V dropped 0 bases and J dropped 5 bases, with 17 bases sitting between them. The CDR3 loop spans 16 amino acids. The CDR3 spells CASSLADGNLGETQYF. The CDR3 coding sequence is TGCGCCAGCAGCTTGGCCGACGGGAACTTGGGTGAGACCCAGTACTTC.

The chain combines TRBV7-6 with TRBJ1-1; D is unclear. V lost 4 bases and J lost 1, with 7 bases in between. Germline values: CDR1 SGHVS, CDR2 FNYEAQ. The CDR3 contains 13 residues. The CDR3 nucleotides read TGTGCCAGCAGCTCCCAGGAGAACACTGAAGCTTTCTTT. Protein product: CASSSQENTEAFF.

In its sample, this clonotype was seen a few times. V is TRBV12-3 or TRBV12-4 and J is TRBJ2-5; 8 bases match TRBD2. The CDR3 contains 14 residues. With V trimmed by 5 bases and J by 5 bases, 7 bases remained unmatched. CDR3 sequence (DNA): TGTGCCAGCAGTACCACGACTAGCGTGGAGACCCAGTACTTC. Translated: CASSTTTSVETQYF.